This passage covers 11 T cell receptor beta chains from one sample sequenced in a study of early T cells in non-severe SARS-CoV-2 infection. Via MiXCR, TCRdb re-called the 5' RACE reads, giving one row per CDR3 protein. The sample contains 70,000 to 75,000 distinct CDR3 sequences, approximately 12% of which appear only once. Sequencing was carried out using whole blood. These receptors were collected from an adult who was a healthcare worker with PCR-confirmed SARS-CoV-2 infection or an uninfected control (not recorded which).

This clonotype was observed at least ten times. CDR3 sequence (DNA): TGTGCCAGCAGTATGAGGGACGGCAATCAGCCCCAGCATTTT. Protein product: CASSMRDGNQPQHF. The genes are TRBV12-3 or TRBV12-4 and TRBJ1-5; D perhaps matches TRBD1 (5 bases). Trimming stripped 5 bases from V and 2 bases from J, with 10 bases between. The CDR3 has 14 residues.

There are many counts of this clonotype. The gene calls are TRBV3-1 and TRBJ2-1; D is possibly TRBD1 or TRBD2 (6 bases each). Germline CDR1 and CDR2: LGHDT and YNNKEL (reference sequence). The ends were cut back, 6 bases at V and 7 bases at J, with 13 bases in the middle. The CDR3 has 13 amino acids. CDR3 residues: CASRGGGENEQFF. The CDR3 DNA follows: TGTGCCAGCAGAGGAGGGGGAGAAAATGAGCAGTTCTTC.

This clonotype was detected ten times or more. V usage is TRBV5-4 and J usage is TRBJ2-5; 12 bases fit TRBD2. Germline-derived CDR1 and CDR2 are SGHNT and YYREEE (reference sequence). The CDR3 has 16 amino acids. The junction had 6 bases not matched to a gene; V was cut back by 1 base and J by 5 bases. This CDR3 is CASSLKLAGGVETQYF. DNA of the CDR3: TGTGCCAGCAGCTTGAAGCTAGCGGGAGGGGTGGAGACCCAGTACTTC.

The CDR3 coding sequence is TGCGCCAGCAGTCGGGGGACCCTCTACGAGCAGTACTTC. This gives the protein CASSRGTLYEQYF. This chain connects TRBV4-1 to TRBJ2-7, with TRBD2 as a possible D gene (6 bases). Germline V lookup: CDR1 MGHRA, CDR2 YSYEKL. V was cut by 6 bases and J by 3 bases, with 12 bases left in between. This CDR3 has 13 residues.

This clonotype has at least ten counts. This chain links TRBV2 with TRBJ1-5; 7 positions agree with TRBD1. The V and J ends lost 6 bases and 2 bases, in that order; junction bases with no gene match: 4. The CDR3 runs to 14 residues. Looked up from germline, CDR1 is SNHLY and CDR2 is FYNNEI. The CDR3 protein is CASSTGTGNQPQHF. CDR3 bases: TGTGCCAGCAGCACTGGGACAGGCAATCAGCCCCAGCATTTT.

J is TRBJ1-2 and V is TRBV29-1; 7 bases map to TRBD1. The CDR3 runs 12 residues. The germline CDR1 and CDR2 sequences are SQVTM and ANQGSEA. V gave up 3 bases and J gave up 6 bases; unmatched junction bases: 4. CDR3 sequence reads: CSVDEQGNGYTF. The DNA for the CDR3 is TGCAGCGTTGACGAACAGGGGAATGGCTACACCTTC.

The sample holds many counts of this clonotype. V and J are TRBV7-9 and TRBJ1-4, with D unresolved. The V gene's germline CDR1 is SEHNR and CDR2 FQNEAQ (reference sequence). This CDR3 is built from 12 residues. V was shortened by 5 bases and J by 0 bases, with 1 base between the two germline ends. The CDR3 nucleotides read TGTGCCAGCAGCACAACTAATGAAAAACTGTTTTTT. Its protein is CASSTTNEKLFF.

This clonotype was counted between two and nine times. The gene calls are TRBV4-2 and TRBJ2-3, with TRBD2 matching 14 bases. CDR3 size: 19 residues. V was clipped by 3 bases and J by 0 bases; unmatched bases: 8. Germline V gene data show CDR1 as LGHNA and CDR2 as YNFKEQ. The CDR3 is CASSHRLAGGHSSTDTQYF. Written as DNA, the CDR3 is TGTGCCAGCAGCCATAGACTAGCGGGGGGGCATTCTAGCACAGATACGCAGTATTTT.

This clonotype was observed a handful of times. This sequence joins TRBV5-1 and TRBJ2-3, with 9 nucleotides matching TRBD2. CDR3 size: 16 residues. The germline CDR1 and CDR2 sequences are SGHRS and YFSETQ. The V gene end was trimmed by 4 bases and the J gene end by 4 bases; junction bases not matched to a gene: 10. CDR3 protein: CASSPGLARESDTQYF. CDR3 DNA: TGCGCCAGCAGCCCTGGACTAGCGAGGGAGTCAGATACGCAGTATTTT.

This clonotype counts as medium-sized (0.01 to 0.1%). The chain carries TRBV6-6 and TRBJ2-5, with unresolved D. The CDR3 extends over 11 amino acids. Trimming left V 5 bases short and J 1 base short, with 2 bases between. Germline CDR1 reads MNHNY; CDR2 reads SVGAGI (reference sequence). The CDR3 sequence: CASSPQETQYF. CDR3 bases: TGTGCCAGCAGTCCCCAAGAGACCCAGTACTTC.

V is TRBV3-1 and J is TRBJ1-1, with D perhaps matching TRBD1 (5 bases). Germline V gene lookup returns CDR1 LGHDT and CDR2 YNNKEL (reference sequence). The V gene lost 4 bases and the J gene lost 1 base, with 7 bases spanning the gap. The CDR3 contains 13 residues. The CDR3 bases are TGTGCCAGCAGCCGACAGTGGAACACTGAAGCTTTCTTT. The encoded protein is CASSRQWNTEAFF. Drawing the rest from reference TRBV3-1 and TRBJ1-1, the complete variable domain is DTAVSQTPKYLVTQMGNDKSIKCEQNLGHDTMYWYKQDSKKFLKIMFSYNNKELIINETVPNRFSPKSPDKAHLNLHINSLELGDSAVYFCASSRQWNTEAFFGQGTRLTVV.